The clone carrying this T cell receptor (beta chain) was counted a few times. Its antigen is unidentified. This entry comes from a study of cytomegalovirus exposure and HLA in healthy donors. Study-level points and caveats: Apparent HLA restriction characterized most CMV-associated TCR beta chains in a later analysis.

The junction had 2 bases not matched to a gene; V was cut back by 6 bases and J by 1 base. The germline gives CDR1 MNHNY, CDR2 SVGAGI (reference sequence). The CDR3 extends over 13 amino acids. Primers for the PCR totalled 60 Vbeta and 13 Jbeta. TCRdb keeps only in-frame clones here, not all; method: immunoSEQ multiplex PCR. The table has around 100,000 clones, around 75% seen once; the top ten hold less than 5%. This sequence joins TRBV6-6 and TRBJ1-1, with TRBD1 identical over 7 bases. Sequencing was carried out using PBMCs. The receptor was isolated from a woman aged 18-29 years in good health and CMV-seropositive. The CDR3 protein is CASSWTGNTEAFF. Written as DNA, the CDR3 is TGTGCCAGCAGCTGGACAGGGAACACTGAAGCTTTCTTT.